Shown below are 2 T cell receptor beta chains from a single sample sequenced in a study of shared clonotypes between healthy human individuals. The data were produced by immunoSEQ multiplex PCR, yet TCRdb's version contains in-frame clones alone and is incomplete. The data show a few million clones, with just under 95% seen just once and 0.3% to 0.4% held by the top ten. The sample comprised naive CD4+ T cells from PBMCs. Subset here: CD45RA+ positively selected. The receptors here all came from a man aged 18 to 30 in good health. Some clones in this sample may be carry-over from other donors' samples.

The rearrangement uses TRBV5-1 and TRBJ2-5; a possible D gene is TRBD1 (5 bases). The CDR3 runs 15 residues. Deletions cut 0 bases from V and 2 bases from J, with 11 bases between. Germline V CDR1 and CDR2: SGHRS, YFSETQ. CDR3 residues: CASSLGQPEQETQYF. CDR3 nucleotide sequence: TGCGCCAGCAGCTTGGGACAGCCCGAGCAAGAGACCCAGTACTTC.

The V gene is TRBV4-1, the J gene TRBJ2-7; TRBD2 is a possible D gene (6 bases). Germline V lookup: CDR1 MGHRA, CDR2 YSYEKL. V was trimmed by 4 bases and J by 0 bases, leaving 10 bases between them. The CDR3 runs 14 residues. The CDR3 sequence: CASSPPGVSYEQYF. In DNA, the CDR3 is TGCGCCAGCAGCCCCCCGGGGGTCTCCTACGAGCAGTACTTC.